The 8 T cell receptor beta chains in this list originate from one sample, sequenced in a study of shared clonotypes between healthy human individuals. Profiling relied on immunoSEQ multiplex PCR, and the TCRdb table lists in-frame clones only, not all of them. The sample yields around 2,100,000 clones, approximately 94% seen once. Positive CCR7 selection of CD45RO-negative cells yielded the naive CD8 cells, and terminally differentiated effector memory CD45RA+ cells were excluded. The sequenced material came from naive CD8+ T cells sorted from blood. The source is a man between 18 and 29 years old in good health.

This chain uses TRBV2 with TRBJ2-3; 10 nucleotides line up with TRBD2. With 6 bases clipped from V and 4 bases from J, the junction kept 7 bases outside the gene matches. The CDR3 extends over 15 amino acids. In germline, CDR1 is SNHLY, CDR2 FYNNEI. Here the CDR3 DNA reads TGTGCCAGCAGCCCCAGCGGGGGGGCCCCAGATACGCAGTATTTT. This gives the protein CASSPSGGAPDTQYF.

In the case of this clone: This same CDR3 is encoded by further DNA sequences in the sample. The chain combines TRBV11-2 with TRBJ2-7; D is unclear. The V end was cut by 4 bases, the J end by 3 bases, with 10 bases between. The CDR3 contains 13 residues. The germline gives CDR1 SGHAT, CDR2 FQNNGV. CDR3 sequence reads: CASSSGPNYEQYF. The CDR3 DNA reads as TGTGCCAGCAGCTCAGGACCGAACTACGAGCAGTACTTC.

This clone was recorded once. The chain employs TRBV9 and TRBJ2-2; D unclear. The germline gives CDR1 SGDLS, CDR2 YYNGEE. This CDR3 region has 17 residues. Trimming stripped 4 bases from V and 3 bases from J, with 19 bases between. The CDR3 is CASSPGGGGMYTGELFF. The CDR3 nucleotides read TGTGCCAGCAGCCCCGGTGGCGGCGGCATGTACACCGGGGAGCTGTTTTTT.

The chain links TRBV4-2 to TRBJ2-6; D not resolved. Deletions cut 0 bases from V and 0 bases from J, with 15 bases between. Germline CDR1 LGHNA, CDR2 YNFKEQ. The CDR3 totals 19 residues. This CDR3 reads CASSQEGQSQYSGANVLTF. The CDR3 coding sequence is TGTGCCAGCAGCCAAGAAGGGCAGAGCCAGTACTCTGGGGCCAACGTCCTGACTTTC.

Note on this clone: The same CDR3 can be traced to other DNA sequences in this sample. The chain recombines TRBV27 with TRBJ1-1; perhaps TRBD1 as D (5 bases). CDR3 length: 14 residues. With 3 bases removed from V and 1 base from J, the gap between germline ends came to 9 bases. Germline values: CDR1 MNHEY, CDR2 SMNVEV (reference sequence). Here the CDR3 DNA reads TGTGCCAGCAGTTTCCAGGGCGGGAACACTGAAGCTTTCTTT. Its protein product is CASSFQGGNTEAFF.

V is TRBV15 and J is TRBJ2-3; possibly TRBD2 for D (6 bases). Germline V gives CDR1 LNHNV, CDR2 YYDKDF (reference sequence). The CDR3 has 18 residues. Trimming pared 0 bases from V and 0 bases from J, leaving 16 bases between. The CDR3 nucleotides are TGTGCCACCAGCAGAGAGCGGGGTTACAGTTCTAGCACAGATACGCAGTATTTT. This translates into CATSRERGYSSSTDTQYF.

The chain is built from TRBV7-9 and TRBJ2-7, with D unclear. The germline V gene encodes CDR1 SEHNR and CDR2 FQNEAQ (reference sequence). The CDR3 runs 16 residues. The V and J ends lost 2 bases and 0 bases respectively, with 14 bases between them. CDR3 loop: CASSLSLGRSSYEQYF. In DNA, the CDR3 is TGTGCCAGCAGCTTAAGCCTTGGTAGGAGCTCCTACGAGCAGTACTTC.

The V and J genes are TRBV7-9 and TRBJ1-2; 9 bases are shared with TRBD1. This CDR3 spans 16 amino acids. The trim removed 3 bases at V and 3 bases at J, leaving 8 bases unmatched. The germline V gene has CDR1 SEHNR and CDR2 FQNEAQ (reference sequence). The CDR3 sequence: CASSLKQGAFDYGYTF. CDR3 DNA: TGTGCCAGCAGCTTGAAACAGGGGGCTTTTGACTATGGCTACACCTTC.